One sample yielded the 22 T cell receptor beta chains listed below, sequenced in a study of blood T cell repertoires in COVID-19. Assay: immunoSEQ multiplex PCR; the TCRdb copy retains only in-frame clones and omits some. The sample lists 250,000 to 350,000 clones; approximately 89% were seen once. Material: peripheral blood. The receptors shown here come from a woman in her sixties or seventies with acute or convalescent COVID-19.

Only one count was recorded for this clone. This chain joins TRBV19 and TRBJ1-5; 7 bases fit TRBD1. The CDR3 totals 17 residues. The junction had 9 bases not matched to a gene; V was cut back by 3 bases and J by 1 base. CDR1 is LNHDA, CDR2 SQIVND, per germline (reference sequence). The CDR3 region has the DNA TGTGCCAGTAGTATCGGGGGACAGTGGGAAAGCAATCAGCCCCAGCATTTT. Residues: CASSIGGQWESNQPQHF.

The V call is TRBV6-5, the J call TRBJ1-1; no clear D gene. The germline V gene has CDR1 MNHEY and CDR2 SVGAGI. The CDR3 length is 14 residues. Trimming took off 7 bases at V and 1 base at J, with 13 bases between the two ends. The CDR3 DNA reads TGTGCCAGCAAGGGTAAGCGGGGGAACACTGAAGCTTTCTTT. Residues: CASKGKRGNTEAFF.

CDR3 loop: CASSKGRGQGHNQPQHF. Written as DNA, the CDR3 is TGTGCCAGCAGCAAAGGTCGGGGACAGGGCCACAATCAGCCCCAGCATTTT. The chain employs TRBV21-1 and TRBJ1-5; the DNA was not used to check the table's D call, TRBD1. TRBV21-1 is a recognized pseudogene. This CDR3 spans 17 amino acids.

The rearrangement links TRBV11-2 to TRBJ2-1; TRBD1 matches at 10 bases. CDR1 and CDR2 (germline): SGHAT, FQNNGV. There are 15 residues in the CDR3. The V gene end was trimmed by 5 bases and the J gene end by 6 bases; junction bases not matched to a gene: 7. The CDR3, as DNA: TGTGCCAGCAGCCTGAGGGACAGGGGTACCAATGAGCAGTTCTTC. Amino acid sequence: CASSLRDRGTNEQFF.

The DNA of the CDR3 is TGTGCCAGCAGTTTATCCTACAGGGTTGGCCTCGGGGAGACCCAGTACTTC. Its translation is CASSLSYRVGLGETQYF. J is TRBJ2-5 and V is TRBV27; a weak D match, TRBD1 (6 bases). Looked up from germline, CDR1 is MNHEY and CDR2 is SMNVEV (reference sequence). Trimming cost V 0 bases and J 5 bases, with 19 bases left between them. The CDR3 extends over 17 amino acids.

The genes are TRBV6-1 and TRBJ1-5, with 8 nucleotides matching TRBD1. Germline CDR1 and CDR2: MNHNS and SASEGT. Losses at the gene ends were 1 base for V and 1 base for J; bases not matched to a gene: 9. The CDR3 has 18 amino acids. This CDR3 reads CASSEGRDRRYSNQPQHF. The CDR3 bases are TGTGCCAGCAGTGAAGGGAGGGACAGGAGGTACAGCAATCAGCCCCAGCATTTT.

This clone came up once. CDR3 nucleotides: TGTGCCGCCGCCGAGAATCAGCCCCAGCATTTT. This encodes CAAAENQPQHF. V usage is TRBV6-5 and J usage is TRBJ1-5, with no clear D. The CDR3 contains 11 residues. Trimming took off 11 bases at V and 4 bases at J, with 9 bases between the two ends. CDR1 is MNHEY and CDR2 is SVGAGI in the germline V gene.

V and J are TRBV12-3 or TRBV12-4 and TRBJ1-4, with D possibly matching TRBD1 (6 bases). The CDR3 has 13 residues. The V gene lost 6 bases and the J gene lost 5 bases, with 10 bases spanning the gap. The CDR3 nucleotides read TGTGCCAGCAGCCAAGACAGGAATGAAAAACTGTTTTTT. Encoded protein: CASSQDRNEKLFF.

The V call is TRBV12-3 or TRBV12-4, the J call TRBJ2-1; 8 nucleotides line up with TRBD2. This CDR3 comprises 11 residues. J was trimmed by 14 bases and V by 1 base; bases with no gene match: 1. The CDR3 DNA is TGTGCCAGCAGTTTAGGAGCGGGGGAGTTCTTC. It specifies CASSLGAGEFF.

On this clone itself: Other DNA sequences in the same sample also yield this CDR3. V usage is TRBV5-1 and J usage is TRBJ2-5, with 11 positions matching TRBD1. Germline V gene data show CDR1 as SGHRS and CDR2 as YFSETQ. The CDR3 is 15 amino acids. Trimming took 2 bases from V and 5 from J; bases not matched to a gene: 5. The CDR3 DNA sequence: TGCGCCAGCAGCTTAGGGGACAGGGGGTTGGAGACCCAGTACTTC. Its protein is CASSLGDRGLETQYF.

This clone has a single count. The chain combines TRBV7-9 with TRBJ2-3; 14 nucleotides line up with TRBD2. Germline CDR1 reads SEHNR; CDR2 reads FQNEAQ (reference sequence). The ends lost 2 bases at V and 5 bases at J; junction bases unmatched: 3. The CDR3 is 16 residues long. CDR3 region: CASSLTGLAGEDTQYF. The CDR3 bases are TGTGCCAGCAGCTTAACGGGACTAGCGGGGGAAGATACGCAGTATTTT.

The chain joins TRBV28 to TRBJ2-2; D perhaps matches TRBD2 (5 bases). Per the germline V gene, CDR1 is MDHEN and CDR2 is SYDVKM. The CDR3 has 16 residues. V shed 7 bases and J shed 1 base, with 16 bases lying between them. DNA for the CDR3: TGTGCCAGCACCCCCCCCGAGGGTTTGAACACCGGGGAGCTGTTTTTT. The encoded protein is CASTPPEGLNTGELFF.

The gene calls are TRBV28 and TRBJ1-2, with 9 positions matching TRBD1. V lost 4 bases to trimming and J lost 3 bases; unmatched junction nucleotides: 3. The CDR3 consists of 14 residues. The germline gives CDR1 MDHEN, CDR2 SYDVKM. CDR3 sequence (DNA): TGTGCCAGCAGTTCACAGGGGGCGGACTATGGCTACACCTTC. Protein sequence: CASSSQGADYGYTF.

This sequence joins TRBV7-2 and TRBJ1-5; D possibly corresponds to TRBD1 (5 bases). From germline, CDR1 is SGHTA and CDR2 FQGNSA. CDR3 length: 13 amino acids. Trimming removed 1 base from V and 7 bases from J, with 8 bases in between. The CDR3 reads CASSLEGWQPQHF. CDR3 nucleotide sequence: TGTGCCAGCAGCTTAGAGGGGTGGCAGCCCCAGCATTTT.

The V and J genes are TRBV7-6 and TRBJ2-2, with 9 bases lining up with TRBD2. Germline lookup yields CDR1 SGHVS and CDR2 FNYEAQ. V lost 8 bases, J lost 4 bases, and 8 bases stayed unmatched. The CDR3 loop spans 15 amino acids. CDR3 coding DNA: TGTGCCAGCGAGTTAGCGGGAGTCCCCACCGGGGAGCTGTTTTTT. Protein sequence: CASELAGVPTGELFF.

This chain links TRBV28 with TRBJ1-6, with D perhaps TRBD1 (5 bases). Germline V gene sequence: CDR1 MDHEN, CDR2 SYDVKM. V was pared by 5 bases and J by 11 bases, with 16 bases between. The CDR3 loop spans 14 amino acids. The CDR3 nucleotides read TGTGCCAGCAGTATCCCCGGGGAGGGGCCACCCCTCCACTTT. Residues: CASSIPGEGPPLHF.

The gene calls are TRBV7-9 and TRBJ1-1, with no clear D. V gave up 3 bases and J gave up 11 bases, with 16 bases separating them. CDR1 is SEHNR, CDR2 FQNEAQ, per germline (reference sequence). This CDR3 spans 13 amino acids. CDR3: CASSLGEALGAFF. CDR3 bases: TGTGCCAGCAGCTTGGGTGAAGCCCTCGGGGCTTTCTTT.

The rearrangement uses TRBV9 and TRBJ1-3; no clear D gene. The V gene lost 7 bases and the J gene lost 4 bases, with 6 bases spanning the gap. This CDR3 comprises 11 residues. Germline V CDR1 and CDR2: SGDLS, YYNGEE. In nucleotides, the CDR3 is TGTGCCAGCGCGGCGGGAAACACCATATATTTT. This sequence encodes CASAAGNTIYF.

This clone occurred a few times. In DNA, the CDR3 is TGTGCCAGCAGCTTAAAAACACAGGGGATAAACAATGAGCAGTTCTTC. It translates to CASSLKTQGINNEQFF. J is TRBJ2-1 and V is TRBV7-8, with 7 bases lining up with TRBD1. Germline values: CDR1 SGHVS, CDR2 FQNEAQ. The J segment lost 5 bases and the V segment lost 2 bases, leaving 9 bases of the junction unmatched. CDR3 length: 16 amino acids.

The chain joins TRBV27 to TRBJ1-2; weak D call: TRBD1 (5 bases). The CDR3 is 14 amino acids. Looked up from germline, CDR1 is MNHEY and CDR2 is SMNVEV (reference sequence). The germline V and J ends were trimmed by 2 bases and 2 bases, with 9 bases remaining between them. In DNA form, the CDR3 reads TGTGCCAGCAGTTTAAACGGGGGAAACTATGGCTACACCTTC. It specifies CASSLNGGNYGYTF.

This sequence joins TRBV28 and TRBJ1-6; 7 bases match TRBD1. Germline V lookup: CDR1 MDHEN, CDR2 SYDVKM. The J segment lost 5 bases and the V segment lost 10 bases, leaving 8 bases of the junction unmatched. The CDR3 contains 14 residues. The CDR3 DNA is TGTGCCACCAACGTCGGGACAGATAATTCACCCCTCCACTTT. Its protein is CATNVGTDNSPLHF.

V and J are TRBV24-1 and TRBJ2-5; 7 nucleotides line up with TRBD1. V lost 6 bases and J lost 5; bases outside the gene matches: 5. The CDR3 extends over 13 amino acids. Germline CDR1 is KGHDR and CDR2 is SFDVKD. CDR3 sequence (DNA): TGTGCCACCAGTCGGACAGGATCCGAGACCCAGTACTTC. Translation: CATSRTGSETQYF.